These 12 T cell receptor beta chains were sequenced from one sample in a study of cytomegalovirus exposure and HLA in healthy donors. The study ran its PCR with 60 Vbeta and 13 Jbeta primers. Using immunoSEQ multiplex PCR, the repertoire was profiled, and TCRdb retains in-frame clones only, with some absent. The profile shows about 110,000 clones, less than 75% of them singletons. The sequencing input was PBMCs. The receptors shown here come from a woman aged 40-49 years in good health and CMV-seronegative.

The chain carries TRBV30 and TRBJ2-7; D gene unclear. Per germline, CDR1 GTSNPN and CDR2 SVGIG (reference sequence). The V end was cut by 3 bases, the J end by 8 bases, with 14 bases between. This CDR3 comprises 12 residues. This CDR3 is CAWSNSGPQQYF. In nucleotides, the CDR3 is TGTGCCTGGAGCAACTCAGGCCCTCAGCAGTACTTC.

In the case of this clone: Other DNA sequences in this specimen translate into the identical CDR3. The chain is built from TRBV7-6 and TRBJ2-7; D remains ambiguous. Germline lookup yields CDR1 SGHVS and CDR2 FNYEAQ. Trimming took 1 base from V and 3 from J, leaving 7 bases between them. The CDR3 is made up of 13 amino acids. The CDR3 DNA sequence: TGTGCCAGCAGCTTAGGCGTCGACTACGAGCAGTACTTC. This codes for CASSLGVDYEQYF. Together with reference TRBV7-6 and TRBJ2-7, the CDR3 gives the full variable domain: GAGVSQSPRYKVTKRGQDVALRCDPISGHVSLYWYRQALGQGPEFLTYFNYEAQQDKSGLPNDRFSAERPEGSISTLTIQRTEQRDSAMYRCASSLGVDYEQYFGPGTRLTVT.

V gene TRBV19 combines with J gene TRBJ1-5; D is ambiguous. The CDR3 is made up of 18 amino acids. The germline CDR1 and CDR2 sequences are LNHDA and SQIVND (reference sequence). The V and J ends lost 6 bases and 1 base respectively, with 22 bases between them. CDR3 sequence reads: CASRVKVGSGRSNQPQHF. The CDR3 DNA follows: TGTGCCAGTAGAGTAAAGGTGGGTAGTGGGCGAAGCAATCAGCCCCAGCATTTT.

V and J are TRBV13 and TRBJ2-2, with 10 bases matching TRBD2. This CDR3 has 17 amino acids. Trimming cost V 1 base and J 5 bases; bases outside gene matches: 7. CDR1 is PRHDT, CDR2 FYEKMQ, per germline (reference sequence). CDR3 residues: CASSLELAGNGTGELFF. The DNA for the CDR3 is TGTGCCAGCAGCTTAGAACTAGCGGGGAACGGAACCGGGGAGCTGTTTTTT.

The rearrangement links TRBV7-9 to TRBJ2-7, with D perhaps TRBD2 (6 bases). The V end was cut by 1 base, the J end by 5 bases, with 12 bases between. Germline V gene data show CDR1 as SEHNR and CDR2 as FQNEAQ (reference sequence). The CDR3 length is 14 residues. CDR3 amino acids: CASSLVPREHEQYF. In DNA, the CDR3 is TGTGCCAGCAGCTTAGTTCCTCGGGAGCACGAGCAGTACTTC.

CDR3 coding DNA: TGTGCCAGCAGCGTAGCTGCGGGAGTAGGTCGGCATGAGCAGTTCTTC. Protein product: CASSVAAGVGRHEQFF. The J gene is TRBJ2-1, the V gene TRBV9; the match to TRBD2 covers 7 bases. The germline V gene encodes CDR1 SGDLS and CDR2 YYNGEE. CDR3 length: 16 residues. V lost 0 bases, J lost 8 bases, and 11 bases stayed unmatched. Full variable domain (missing parts from reference TRBV9 and TRBJ2-1): DSGVTQTPKHLITATGQRVTLRCSPRSGDLSVYWYQQSLDQGLQFLIQYYNGEERAKGNILERFSAQQFPDLHSELNLSSLELGDSALYFCASSVAAGVGRHEQFFGPGTRLTVL.

J is TRBJ2-3 and V is TRBV29-1, with 8 bases fitting TRBD2. J lost 4 bases, V lost 3 bases, and 3 bases had no gene match. The CDR3 has 13 amino acids. CDR1 is SQVTM and CDR2 is ANQGSEA in the germline V gene. In nucleotides, the CDR3 is TGCAGCGTTGAGAGCGGGGGCGCAGATACGCAGTATTTT. It codes for CSVESGGADTQYF.

This chain joins TRBV2 and TRBJ2-2; 8 bases align to TRBD1. Germline CDR1 SNHLY, CDR2 FYNNEI. The CDR3 has 15 residues. With 5 bases clipped from V and 3 bases from J, the junction kept 5 bases outside the gene matches. The CDR3 is CASSRQGPDTGELFF. DNA of the CDR3: TGTGCCAGCAGTAGACAGGGGCCGGACACCGGGGAGCTGTTTTTT.

This clone was counted a few times. The V gene is TRBV6-4, the J gene TRBJ2-3; D is possibly TRBD1 (5 bases). V lost 0 bases, J lost 8 bases, and 9 bases lay in between. The CDR3 has 13 amino acids. Germline-derived CDR1 and CDR2 are MRHNA and SNTAGT. CDR3 DNA: TGTGCCAGCAGTGACTCGGGGCTGGGTACGCAGTATTTT. As protein: CASSDSGLGTQYF.

The chain couples TRBV4-1 to TRBJ1-6, with TRBD1 matching over 7 bases. Germline CDR1 MGHRA, CDR2 YSYEKL. V lost 0 bases to trimming and J lost 6 bases; unmatched junction nucleotides: 11. The CDR3 length is 18 residues. The CDR3 loop reads CASSQETRQGLLNSPLHF. Here the CDR3 DNA reads TGCGCCAGCAGCCAAGAAACGAGACAGGGCCTTCTTAATTCACCCCTCCACTTT.

This chain links TRBV12-1 with TRBJ1-3. TRBV12-1 is described as a pseudogene. The CDR3 loop spans 18 amino acids. The CDR3 DNA reads TGTGCCAGCAGCGCCTCCTTGGGGGGTGGCTACTCTGGAAACACCATATATTTT. Translating gives CASSASLGGGYSGNTIYF.

The rearrangement joins TRBV6-5 to TRBJ1-1; D remains ambiguous. The V gene lost 5 bases and the J gene lost 4 bases, with 14 bases spanning the gap. This CDR3 has 14 residues. CDR1 MNHEY and CDR2 SVGAGI come from the germline V gene. In DNA, the CDR3 is TGTGCCAGCAGTGGATACGGGATGAGCACTGAAGCTTTCTTT. Translation gives CASSGYGMSTEAFF.